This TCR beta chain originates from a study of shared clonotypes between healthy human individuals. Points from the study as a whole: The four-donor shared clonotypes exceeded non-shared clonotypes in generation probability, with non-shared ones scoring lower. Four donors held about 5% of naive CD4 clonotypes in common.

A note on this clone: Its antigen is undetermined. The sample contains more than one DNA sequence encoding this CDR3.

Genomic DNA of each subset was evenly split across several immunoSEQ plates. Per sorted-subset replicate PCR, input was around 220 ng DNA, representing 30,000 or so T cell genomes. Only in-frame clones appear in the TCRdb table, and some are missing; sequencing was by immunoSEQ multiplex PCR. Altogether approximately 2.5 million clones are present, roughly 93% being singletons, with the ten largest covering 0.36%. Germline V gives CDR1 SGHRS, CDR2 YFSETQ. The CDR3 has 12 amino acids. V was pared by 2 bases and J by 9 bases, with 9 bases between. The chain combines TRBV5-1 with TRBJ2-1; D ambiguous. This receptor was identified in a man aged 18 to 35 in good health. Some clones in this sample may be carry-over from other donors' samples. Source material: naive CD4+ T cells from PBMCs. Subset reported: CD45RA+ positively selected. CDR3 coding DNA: TGCGCCAGCAGCTTTCCAGCTGGTGAGCAGTTCTTC. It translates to CASSFPAGEQFF.